This entry is about one T cell receptor beta chain. This entry belongs to a study of T-cell reconstitution after alpha-beta-depleted transplantation in children. Per germline, CDR1 MDHEN and CDR2 SYDVKM. The CDR3 totals 15 residues. V was pared by 6 bases and J by 0 bases, with 12 bases between. A library of TCRbeta sequences, prepared with unique molecular identifiers, was generated. Using its own MiXCR run on the PCR reads, TCRdb lists one record per CDR3 protein. The table lists more than 300,000 distinct CDR3 sequences, under 20% of them singletons, with roughly 40% in the top ten. The chain has TRBV28 and TRBJ2-4; tentative D call: TRBD1 (5 bases). The specimen was PBMCs, mostly from graft donor cells, collected 360 days after TCRalphabeta/CD19-depleted stem cell transplant. The sequence was collected from a male patient under 10 years old who had a stem cell transplant for acute lymphoblastic leukemia, so the T cells may come from the graft donor. The CDR3 DNA reads as TGTGCCAGCAGCAAATCCAGGGTAGCCAAAAACATTCAGTACTTC. Amino acid sequence: CASSKSRVAKNIQYF.